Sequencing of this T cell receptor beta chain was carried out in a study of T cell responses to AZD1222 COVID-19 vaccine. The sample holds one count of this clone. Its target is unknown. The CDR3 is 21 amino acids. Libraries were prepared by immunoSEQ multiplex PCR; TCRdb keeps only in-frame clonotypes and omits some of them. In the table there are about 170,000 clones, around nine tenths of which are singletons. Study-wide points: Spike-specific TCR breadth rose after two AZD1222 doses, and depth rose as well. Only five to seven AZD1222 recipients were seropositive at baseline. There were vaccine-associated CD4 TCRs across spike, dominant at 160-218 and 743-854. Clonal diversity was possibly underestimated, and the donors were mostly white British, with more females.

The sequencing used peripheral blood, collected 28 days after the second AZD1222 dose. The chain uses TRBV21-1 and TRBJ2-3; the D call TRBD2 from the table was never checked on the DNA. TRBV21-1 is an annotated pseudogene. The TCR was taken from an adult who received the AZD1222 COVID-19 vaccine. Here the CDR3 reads CASSTPKYGVKGRFSTDTQYF. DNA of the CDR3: TGTGCCAGCAGCACTCCAAAGTACGGGGTAAAAGGTAGGTTTAGCACAGATACGCAGTATTTT.